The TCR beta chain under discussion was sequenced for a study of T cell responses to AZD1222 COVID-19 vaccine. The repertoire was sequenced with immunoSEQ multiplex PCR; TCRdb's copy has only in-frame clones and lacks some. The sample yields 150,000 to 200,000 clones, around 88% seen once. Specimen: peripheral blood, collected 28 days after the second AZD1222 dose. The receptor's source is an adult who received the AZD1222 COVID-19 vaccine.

CDR3: CASSPRTSGADTQYF. CDR3 bases: TGTGCCAGCAGCCCCAGGACTAGCGGGGCGGATACGCAGTATTTT. V usage is TRBV9 and J usage is TRBJ2-3, with 12 bases fitting TRBD2. In germline, CDR1 is SGDLS, CDR2 YYNGEE. Unmatched junction bases numbered 6, after V lost 4 bases and J lost 6 bases. The length of the CDR3 is 15 residues.